This passage covers 20 T cell receptor beta chains from one sample sequenced in a study of human T cells and chemical hapten exposure. MiXCR, applied by TCRdb to the RACE reads, yields one record per CDR3 protein. The table lists 120,000 or so distinct CDR3 sequences, around 10% of them singletons. The time point here: patch test 3, about 24 weeks after DPC sensitization. Treatment noted: therapeutic diphenylcyclopropenone sensitization with weekly scalp DPC. The sequencing here drew on whole blood, taken in connection with sensitization to the hapten diphenylcyclopropenone (DPC). The source is a woman aged 50 to 60 with alopecia areata. Some clones in this sample may be carry-over from other donors' samples.

This clonotype has just a few counts. The chain uses TRBV7-2 and TRBJ2-3, with 12 bases that match TRBD2. Per the germline V gene, CDR1 is SGHTA and CDR2 is FQGNSA. This CDR3 has 18 residues. V was clipped by 5 bases and J by 5 bases; unmatched bases: 14. DNA of the CDR3: TGTGCCAGCAGCCCTACTAGCGGGAGGAAGGGCGGCATAGATACGCAGTATTTT. This translates into CASSPTSGRKGGIDTQYF.

The chain uses TRBV20-1 and TRBJ2-1; perhaps TRBD1 as D (6 bases). This CDR3 comprises 12 residues. Germline V gives CDR1 DFQATT, CDR2 SNEGSKA (reference sequence). V shed 6 bases and J shed 10 bases, with 16 bases lying between them. The CDR3 reads CSATGTHPEQFF. The CDR3 DNA reads as TGCAGTGCCACAGGGACCCACCCGGAGCAGTTCTTC.

The V call is TRBV12-3 or TRBV12-4, the J call TRBJ2-1; 9 nucleotides match TRBD2. The V gene end was trimmed by 2 bases and the J gene end by 10 bases; junction bases not matched to a gene: 12. The length of the CDR3 is 16 residues. CDR3: CASSLMAASGVVEQFF. CDR3 bases: TGTGCCAGCAGTTTAATGGCGGCTAGCGGGGTAGTGGAGCAGTTCTTC.

This clonotype was picked up a small number of times. The chain uses TRBV14 and TRBJ2-2; tentative D call: TRBD1 (6 bases). The CDR3 runs 13 residues. CDR1 and CDR2 from the germline V gene are SGHDN and FVKESK. V was clipped by 5 bases and J by 4 bases, with 8 bases between them. The CDR3 DNA reads TGTGCCAGCAGCTACAGGGCCACCGGGGAGCTGTTTTTT. It translates to CASSYRATGELFF. Variable domain in full (rest from reference TRBV14 and TRBJ2-2): EAGVTQFPSHSVIEKGQTVTLRCDPISGHDNLYWYRRVMGKEIKFLLHFVKESKQDESGMPNNRFLAERTGGTYSTLKVQPAELEDSGVYFCASSYRATGELFFGEGSRLTVL.

This clonotype occurred a few times. As DNA, the CDR3 is TGTGCCATCAGCGAAGGTTCCGGGACCGGACCTACAGATACGCAGTATTTT. Protein product: CAISEGSGTGPTDTQYF. V usage is TRBV10-3 and J usage is TRBJ2-3, with D tentatively TRBD1 or TRBD2 (5 bases each). Germline-derived CDR1 and CDR2 are ENHRY and SYGVKD. The CDR3 loop spans 17 amino acids. V gave up 6 bases and J gave up 3 bases, with 22 bases separating them.

This clonotype was observed at least ten times. The chain couples TRBV6-6 to TRBJ1-5; D might be TRBD1 (5 bases). Trimming took 8 bases from V and 8 from J, leaving 13 bases between them. CDR1 and CDR2 (germline): MNHNY, SVGAGI (reference sequence). This CDR3 spans 12 amino acids. The DNA for the CDR3 is TGTGCCAGCGCGGACATGGCAGAGCCCCAGCATTTT. It encodes CASADMAEPQHF.

With regard to this clonotype: Its ends do not fully match the called genes, so a read error is possible. V gene TRBV5-1 combines with J gene TRBJ1-5; tentatively, D is TRBD1 (6 bases). This CDR3 is 10 amino acids long. Germline-derived CDR1 and CDR2 are SGHRS and YFSETQ. CDR3 residues: CASSLKRGGF. The CDR3 DNA reads as TGCGCCAGCAGCTTGAAGAGGGGGGGTTTT.

In this sample, this clonotype turned up many times. V usage is TRBV24-1 and J usage is TRBJ2-3; D is perhaps TRBD1 (5 bases). V lost 4 bases to trimming and J lost 4 bases, with 11 bases between them. This CDR3 is 14 amino acids long. Germline V gene sequence: CDR1 KGHDR, CDR2 SFDVKD. The CDR3 nucleotides are TGTGCCACCAGTGACCTCGACAGAGCAGATACGCAGTATTTT. Protein: CATSDLDRADTQYF.

The chain recombines TRBV29-1 with TRBJ1-1; the D is unclear. This CDR3 is built from 15 residues. V was cut by 3 bases and J by 3 bases, with 17 bases left in between. CDR1 is SQVTM, CDR2 ANQGSEA, per germline. The CDR3 spells CSVEGRGRTYTEAFF. Here the CDR3 DNA reads TGCAGCGTTGAGGGGAGAGGGCGTACCTACACTGAAGCTTTCTTT.

This clonotype has a count of ten or more. The rearrangement links TRBV12-3 or TRBV12-4 to TRBJ2-1, with no clear D. This CDR3 has 11 amino acids. Trimming took off 6 bases at V and 5 bases at J, with 5 bases between the two ends. The CDR3 sequence: CASRLHNEQFF. DNA for the CDR3: TGTGCCAGCAGACTGCACAATGAGCAGTTCTTC.

This clonotype showed up many times. J is TRBJ2-6 and V is TRBV27, with D uncertain. The CDR3 consists of 13 residues. V was cut by 3 bases and J by 4 bases, with 4 bases left in between. Germline loops: CDR1 MNHEY, CDR2 SMNVEV (reference sequence). CDR3 nucleotides: TGTGCCAGCAGTTTTACAGGGGCCAACGTCCTGACTTTC. Residues: CASSFTGANVLTF. The entire variable domain, with the rest obtained from reference TRBV27 and TRBJ2-6, is as follows: EAQVTQNPRYLITVTGKKLTVTCSQNMNHEYMSWYRQDPGLGLRQIYYSMNVEVTDKGDVPEGYKVSRKEKRNFPLILESPSPNQTSLYFCASSFTGANVLTFGAGSRLTVL.

In its sample, this clonotype was seen a few times. This chain links TRBV6-5 with TRBJ1-5; no clear D gene. CDR1 MNHEY and CDR2 SVGAGI come from the germline V gene. This CDR3 contains 14 residues. The V gene lost 2 bases and the J gene lost 3 bases, with 8 bases spanning the gap. CDR3 in DNA: TGTGCCAGCAGTTACGGTGCGACCAATCAGCCCCAGCATTTT. Translated, it gives CASSYGATNQPQHF.

In its sample, this clonotype was seen many times. The J gene is TRBJ1-5, the V gene TRBV7-2; a possible D gene is TRBD1 (5 bases). Germline V lookup: CDR1 SGHTA, CDR2 FQGNSA. Between the trimmed V and J ends, which lost 8 bases and 0 bases, there was a span of 14 bases. The CDR3 spans 15 residues. Written as DNA, the CDR3 is TGTGCCAGCTCCAGGGATGGGTATAGCAATCAGCCCCAGCATTTT. It specifies CASSRDGYSNQPQHF. Using reference TRBV7-2 and TRBJ1-5 for the parts outside the CDR3, the full variable domain is GAGVSQSPSNKVTEKGKDVELRCDPISGHTALYWYRQSLGQGLEFLIYFQGNSAPDKSGLPSDRFSAERTGGSVSTLTIQRTQQEDSAVYLCASSRDGYSNQPQHFGDGTRLSIL.

This clonotype was detected a few times. The chain employs TRBV7-2 and TRBJ2-3, with D uncertain. The V end was cut by 4 bases, the J end by 4 bases, with 6 bases between. Germline V gene lookup returns CDR1 SGHTA and CDR2 FQGNSA. The CDR3 extends over 12 amino acids. The CDR3 sequence is CASSSLPDTQYF. The CDR3 DNA is TGTGCCAGCAGCTCCTTACCAGATACGCAGTATTTT.

There are many counts of this clonotype. The J gene is TRBJ2-5, the V gene TRBV5-6; TRBD1 aligns across 7 bases. The V gene end was trimmed by 2 bases and the J gene end by 3 bases; junction bases not matched to a gene: 1. CDR1 is SGHDT and CDR2 is YYEEEE in the germline V gene. This CDR3 has 13 residues. The CDR3 nucleotides read TGTGCCAGCAGCTTAGGACAGGAAGAGACCCAGTACTTC. The encoded protein is CASSLGQEETQYF.

This clonotype was found a few times. V gene TRBV6-1 combines with J gene TRBJ1-1; possibly TRBD1 for D (6 bases). V was cut by 1 base and J by 0 bases, with 9 bases left in between. The germline gives CDR1 MNHNS, CDR2 SASEGT. This CDR3 is built from 15 residues. CDR3 in DNA: TGTGCCAGCAGTGAAGGGCGGGGGCTGAACACTGAAGCTTTCTTT. This translates into CASSEGRGLNTEAFF.

This clonotype turned up a few times. This chain uses TRBV6-1 with TRBJ2-1, with 10 bases matching TRBD2. V shed 4 bases and J 8 bases; nucleotides not matched to a gene: 8. The germline V gene encodes CDR1 MNHNS and CDR2 SASEGT. This CDR3 comprises 15 residues. CDR3 sequence: CASSVNSGGLYEQFF. In DNA, the CDR3 is TGTGCCAGCAGTGTCAATAGCGGGGGGCTCTATGAGCAGTTCTTC.

This clonotype was found a few times. This chain joins TRBV12-3 or TRBV12-4 and TRBJ2-1; D call uncertain. Deletions cut 5 bases from V and 6 bases from J, with 11 bases between. The CDR3 has 13 amino acids. Written as DNA, the CDR3 is TGTGCCAGCAGTCGTCCGTCTCTCAATGAGCAGTTCTTC. This codes for CASSRPSLNEQFF.

This clonotype showed up many times. The genes are TRBV20-1 and TRBJ2-1, with D unresolved. The CDR3 is 10 residues long. Germline V gene data show CDR1 as DFQATT and CDR2 as SNEGSKA (reference sequence). The V and J ends lost 5 bases and 5 bases respectively, with 4 bases between them. The CDR3 sequence is CSALHNEQFF. The CDR3, as DNA: TGCAGTGCTCTCCACAATGAGCAGTTCTTC.

The rearrangement uses TRBV7-9 and TRBJ2-2, with D hard to call. Trimming removed 1 base from V and 7 bases from J, with 4 bases in between. CDR1 is SEHNR, CDR2 FQNEAQ, per germline (reference sequence). The CDR3 totals 12 residues. CDR3 DNA: TGTGCCAGCAGCTTAGAACGCGGGGAGCTGTTTTTT. Protein product: CASSLERGELFF.